The 17 T cell receptor beta chains below come from one sample, sequenced in a study of blood T cells in healthy people across ages. Primed by a sample-barcoded 5' primer and a J-beta primer mix, a second PCR proceeded for roughly 6 to 12 cycles. TCRdb reanalysed the 5' RACE reads using MiXCR and keeps one entry per CDR3 protein. Here the sample spans under 1 million distinct CDR3 sequences, approximately 48% being singletons. Sequencing was performed on blood. The receptors were sampled from a man in his 60s in good health.

V usage is TRBV18 and J usage is TRBJ2-7; 10 positions match TRBD1. With 3 bases clipped from V and 6 bases from J, the junction kept 5 bases outside the gene matches. CDR3 length: 14 residues. Germline loops: CDR1 KGHSH, CDR2 LQKENI. CDR3 sequence reads: CASSPTTGGREQYF. CDR3 DNA sequence: TGTGCCAGCTCACCCACGACAGGGGGCCGCGAGCAGTACTTC.

This clonotype appeared a few times. J is TRBJ2-3 and V is TRBV20-1, with 11 bases matching TRBD2. The germline gives CDR1 DFQATT, CDR2 SNEGSKA (reference sequence). The CDR3 totals 17 residues. Unmatched junction bases numbered 7, after V lost 0 bases and J lost 2 bases. CDR3: CSARDRGLAEFTDTQYF. The DNA of the CDR3 is TGCAGTGCTAGAGATCGGGGACTAGCGGAGTTCACAGATACGCAGTATTTT.

This clonotype was counted a single time. The V gene is TRBV7-9, the J gene TRBJ2-1; TRBD1 matches at 10 bases. CDR1 is SEHNR and CDR2 is FQNEAQ in the germline V gene (reference sequence). The CDR3 spans 15 residues. Germline trimming cut 5 bases from V and 7 bases from J; bases unmatched to any gene: 8. CDR3 region: CASSKGQGIINEQFF. The CDR3 DNA reads as TGTGCCAGCAGCAAGGGACAGGGGATAATTAATGAGCAGTTCTTC. Together with reference TRBV7-9 and TRBJ2-1, the CDR3 gives the full variable domain: DTGVSQNPRHKITKRGQNVTFRCDPISEHNRLYWYRQTLGQGPEFLTYFQNEAQLEKSRLLSDRFSAERPKGSFSTLEIQRTEQGDSAMYLCASSKGQGIINEQFFGPGTRLTVL.

The rearrangement uses TRBV5-1 and TRBJ1-4, with 8 bases identical to TRBD1. Germline V gene lookup returns CDR1 SGHRS and CDR2 YFSETQ. CDR3 size: 14 residues. The V gene end was trimmed by 4 bases and the J gene end by 6 bases; junction bases not matched to a gene: 5. The CDR3 here is CASSLDRVYEKLFF. CDR3 bases: TGCGCCAGCAGCCTGGACAGGGTATATGAAAAACTGTTTTTT.

The chain links TRBV29-1 to TRBJ1-6; a possible D gene is TRBD1 (5 bases). The ends were cut back, 2 bases at V and 0 bases at J, with 23 bases in the middle. The germline V gene has CDR1 SQVTM and CDR2 ANQGSEA. The CDR3 runs 20 residues. CDR3 DNA: TGCAGCGTTGAATGTCGGAATTCCGGGGCCTATAGCTCCTATAATTCACCCCTCCACTTT. Encoded protein: CSVECRNSGAYSSYNSPLHF. Using reference TRBV29-1 and TRBJ1-6 for the parts outside the CDR3, the full variable domain is SAVISQKPSRDICQRGTSLTIQCQVDSQVTMMFWYRQQPGQSLTLIATANQGSEATYESGFVIDKFPISRPNLTFSTLTVSNMSPEDSSIYLCSVECRNSGAYSSYNSPLHFGNGTRLTVT.

In this sample, this clonotype turned up a few times. The chain recombines TRBV6-5 with TRBJ2-7; 9 nucleotides match TRBD1. There are 14 residues in the CDR3. Losses at the gene ends were 5 bases for V and 5 bases for J; bases not matched to a gene: 7. Germline CDR1 is MNHEY and CDR2 is SVGAGI. The CDR3 DNA is TGTGCCAGCAGTAGACAGGGGGTTTTGGACGAGCAGTACTTC. Translating gives CASSRQGVLDEQYF.

This clonotype appeared a few times. The CDR3 DNA reads as TGCGCCAGCAGCCAGAGGGACCTAAGTAGGGCCAACGTCCTGACTTTC. This codes for CASSQRDLSRANVLTF. This rearrangement joins TRBV4-1 to TRBJ2-6; D is possibly TRBD1 or TRBD2 (5 bases each). CDR1 MGHRA and CDR2 YSYEKL come from the germline V gene. V lost 3 bases and J 5 bases, leaving 14 bases between the germline ends. The CDR3 length is 16 residues.

This clonotype occurred a few times. V usage is TRBV6-2 or TRBV6-3 and J usage is TRBJ2-5; TRBD2 is a possible D gene (5 bases). This CDR3 region has 14 residues. Per the germline V gene, CDR1 is MNHEY and CDR2 is SVGEGT. Between the trimmed V and J ends, which lost 6 bases and 6 bases, there was a span of 17 bases. CDR3 sequence: CASSQRGALKTQYF. DNA of the CDR3: TGTGCCAGCAGCCAACGGGGTGCCTTGAAGACCCAGTACTTC.

The chain is built from TRBV20-1 and TRBJ1-1, with 7 bases aligning to TRBD1. CDR3 size: 14 residues. V shed 6 bases and J 4 bases; nucleotides not matched to a gene: 11. The germline V gene encodes CDR1 DFQATT and CDR2 SNEGSKA (reference sequence). CDR3 nucleotide sequence: TGCAGTGCCTATGCCGGGACAGTGAGCACTGAAGCTTTCTTT. It codes for CSAYAGTVSTEAFF.

The chain uses TRBV6-1 and TRBJ2-1; weak D call: TRBD1 (5 bases). CDR3 length: 16 residues. The V gene lost 6 bases and the J gene lost 6 bases, with 21 bases spanning the gap. The germline V gene has CDR1 MNHNS and CDR2 SASEGT. The CDR3 is CASRKNQGIRVNEQFF. The CDR3 DNA is TGTGCCAGCAGGAAGAACCAGGGTATCCGAGTCAATGAGCAGTTCTTC.

This chain joins TRBV11-2 and TRBJ2-4; D could derive from TRBD1 or TRBD2 (5 bases each). The V gene's germline CDR1 is SGHAT and CDR2 FQNNGV. Trimming took off 0 bases at V and 9 bases at J, with 12 bases between the two ends. The CDR3 runs 14 residues. This chain's CDR3 is CASSLEARGGIQYF. The DNA for the CDR3 is TGTGCCAGCAGCTTAGAAGCGAGGGGCGGCATTCAGTACTTC.

On this clonotype: A read error may account for a junction end that differs from germline. V and J are TRBV7-2 and TRBJ2-5; D gene uncertain. CDR3 size: 12 residues. The germline gives CDR1 SGHTA, CDR2 FQGNSA. DNA of the CDR3: TGTGCCGGCAGCTTAGCCCAAGAGACCCAGTACTTC. Its translation is CAGSLAQETQYF.

This clonotype was observed a few times. This chain uses TRBV7-2 with TRBJ2-1; D may be TRBD1 (6 bases). The CDR3 is made up of 15 amino acids. The V and J ends lost 3 bases and 3 bases respectively, with 12 bases between them. Germline V gene lookup returns CDR1 SGHTA and CDR2 FQGNSA. CDR3 protein: CASSLQGGFYNEQFF. The DNA for the CDR3 is TGTGCCAGCAGCTTGCAAGGGGGATTCTACAATGAGCAGTTCTTC.

The rearrangement links TRBV20-1 to TRBJ2-3, with 7 bases that match TRBD2. Looked up from germline, CDR1 is DFQATT and CDR2 is SNEGSKA (reference sequence). The CDR3 spans 14 residues. This CDR3 is CSGRVGGITDTQYF. For the CDR3, the DNA is TGCAGCGGCCGGGTCGGGGGGATCACAGATACGCAGTATTTT.

This clonotype was found a few times. V and J are TRBV6-2 or TRBV6-3 and TRBJ2-7, with TRBD1 identical over 8 bases. TRBJ2-5 explains the end of the DNA better; the J call may be wrong. Germline values: CDR1 MNHEY, CDR2 SVGEGT. CDR3 size: 16 residues. The CDR3 sequence: CASSYSKGQVSETQYF. CDR3 nucleotides: TGTGCCAGCAGTTACTCGAAGGGACAGGTATCAGAGACCCAGTACTTC.

Many counts were recorded for this clonotype. J is TRBJ2-1 and V is TRBV29-1, with TRBD2 as a possible D gene (7 bases). Trimming stripped 3 bases from V and 1 base from J, with 10 bases between. Per the germline V gene, CDR1 is SQVTM and CDR2 is ANQGSEA. CDR3 length: 14 amino acids. The chain's CDR3 is CSVEKGGSYNEQFF. Written as DNA, the CDR3 is TGCAGCGTTGAGAAGGGGGGGTCCTACAATGAGCAGTTCTTC.

The chain has TRBV7-2 and TRBJ1-5; D ambiguous. This CDR3 has 13 amino acids. The ends were cut back, 5 bases at V and 6 bases at J, with 11 bases in the middle. Germline-derived CDR1 and CDR2 are SGHTA and FQGNSA. CDR3 nucleotides: TGTGCCAGCAGCGCCGGAGGAGCTCAGCCCCAGCATTTT. It specifies CASSAGGAQPQHF. Using reference TRBV7-2 and TRBJ1-5 for the parts outside the CDR3, the full variable domain is GAGVSQSPSNKVTEKGKDVELRCDPISGHTALYWYRQSLGQGLEFLIYFQGNSAPDKSGLPSDRFSAERTGGSVSTLTIQRTQQEDSAVYLCASSAGGAQPQHFGDGTRLSIL.